Listed here are 23 T cell receptor beta chains from one sample, sequenced in a study of regulatory T cells in long-lasting Graves disease. Construction of TCR beta libraries relied on iRepertoire HTBI primers and on Arm-PCR targeting CDR3 regions. TCRdb called the multiplex PCR reads again in MiXCR, with one record for every CDR3 protein. The profile shows under 300,000 distinct CDR3 sequences, 15% to 20% of them singletons. Indicated time point: newly diagnosed GD, antithyroid drugs for less than 3 months. Extracted RNA from PBMCs served as the source of the TCR library. These data also featured in a second study, about T cells in Graves' hyperthyroidism and ophthalmopathy.

Specimen: peripheral blood mononuclear cells (PBMCs), collected at new diagnosis, from a patient treated with antithyroid drugs. The receptor set was obtained from a woman aged 30 to 39 with Graves disease.

This clonotype showed up just a few times. The chain couples TRBV6-5 to TRBJ2-7; D is uncertain. The CDR3 covers 16 residues. Germline lookup yields CDR1 MNHEY and CDR2 SVGAGI. V gave up 4 bases and J gave up 0 bases, with 16 bases separating them. In DNA, the CDR3 is TGTGCCAGCAGTTCCCGCCCCGTGAGGAGCTCCTACGAGCAGTACTTC. Its translation: CASSSRPVRSSYEQYF.

In this sample, this clonotype turned up many times. The genes are TRBV20-1 and TRBJ1-4, with D uncertain. Germline V gene lookup returns CDR1 DFQATT and CDR2 SNEGSKA (reference sequence). V lost 3 bases to trimming and J lost 7 bases, with 6 bases between them. The CDR3 totals 11 residues. The CDR3, as DNA: TGCAGTGCTAGCAACAGTGAAAAACTGTTTTTT. This translates into CSASNSEKLFF.

This clonotype was detected many times. V and J are TRBV28 and TRBJ1-2; D is ambiguous. This CDR3 has 15 residues. The germline V gene encodes CDR1 MDHEN and CDR2 SYDVKM. Between the trimmed V and J ends, which lost 5 bases and 4 bases, there was a span of 17 bases. The CDR3, as DNA: TGTGCCAGCAGTGGTACAACCATTAGAGGCTATGGCTACACCTTC. As protein: CASSGTTIRGYGYTF.

V is TRBV12-3 or TRBV12-4 and J is TRBJ1-1, with D possibly matching TRBD1 (6 bases). The CDR3 runs to 15 residues. V shed 6 bases and J shed 5 bases, with 19 bases lying between them. CDR3 loop: CASSLEGGAGTEAFF. DNA for the CDR3: TGTGCCAGCAGCCTAGAAGGGGGGGCGGGTACTGAAGCTTTCTTT.

The rearrangement joins TRBV20-1 to TRBJ1-1; D remains unclear. CDR1 and CDR2 (germline): DFQATT, SNEGSKA (reference sequence). Trimming removed 3 bases from V and 1 base from J, with 9 bases in between. This CDR3 comprises 13 residues. The CDR3 DNA reads as TGCAGTGCTAGTAGACCGTGGAACACTGAAGCTTTCTTT. It encodes CSASRPWNTEAFF.

This clonotype was seen many times. This chain connects TRBV27 to TRBJ2-7; D call uncertain. Germline V CDR1 and CDR2: MNHEY, SMNVEV (reference sequence). V shed 0 bases and J shed 4 bases, with 10 bases lying between them. The CDR3 contains 14 residues. The CDR3 DNA reads TGTGCCAGCAGTTTATCGGATACAGAGTACGAGCAGTACTTC. It translates to CASSLSDTEYEQYF.

On this clonotype itself: A far larger clone is only one base removed, so a read error is likely. The rearrangement joins TRBV6-1 to TRBJ1-1, with a tentative D call TRBD1 (6 bases). The CDR3 contains 13 residues. Germline-derived CDR1 and CDR2 are MNHNS and SASEGT. V gave up 1 base and J gave up 10 bases, with 13 bases separating them. The CDR3 nucleotides are TGTGCCAGCAGTGAAGTTCTCACCAGGGGAGCTTTCTTT. Amino acids: CASSEVLTRGAFF.

This clonotype was detected a few times. The chain carries TRBV5-1 and TRBJ2-3; possibly TRBD1 for D (6 bases). V was pared by 0 bases and J by 10 bases, with 15 bases between. CDR3 size: 14 residues. Germline V gives CDR1 SGHRS, CDR2 YFSETQ. In DNA, the CDR3 is TGCGCCAGCAGCTTGGGACAGGAAAAAAATCCGCAGTATTTT. Amino acid sequence: CASSLGQEKNPQYF.

The chain recombines TRBV2 with TRBJ2-3, with D possibly TRBD1 on 6 matching bases. Trimming shortened V by 7 bases and J by 1 base, and 12 bases separated the two germline ends. From germline, CDR1 is SNHLY and CDR2 FYNNEI. CDR3 length equals 14 residues. The CDR3 DNA reads TGTGCCAGCATCCGGGACACCGGCACAGATACGCAGTATTTT. Protein product: CASIRDTGTDTQYF.

Many counts were recorded for this clonotype. V is TRBV6-1 and J is TRBJ1-4; D is perhaps TRBD1 (6 bases). Trimming took 5 bases from V and 6 from J, leaving 19 bases between them. This CDR3 is built from 16 residues. Germline V lookup: CDR1 MNHNS, CDR2 SASEGT. The CDR3 spells CASSTQTGRADEKLFF. Here the CDR3 DNA reads TGTGCCAGCAGTACCCAAACAGGGCGGGCGGATGAAAAACTGTTTTTT.

This clonotype was observed at least ten times. This chain uses TRBV20-1 with TRBJ2-5, with no clear D. The length of the CDR3 is 15 residues. The germline CDR1 and CDR2 sequences are DFQATT and SNEGSKA (reference sequence). V was cut by 0 bases and J by 1 base, with 12 bases left in between. CDR3 region: CSAREPDGSQETQYF. CDR3 coding DNA: TGCAGTGCTAGAGAACCGGACGGCTCCCAAGAGACCCAGTACTTC.

This clonotype showed up just a few times. The chain recombines TRBV12-3 or TRBV12-4 with TRBJ1-5; weak D call: TRBD1 (5 bases). CDR3 length equals 16 residues. V was clipped by 3 bases and J by 1 base, with 13 bases between them. CDR3 sequence: CASSFRGAGSNQPQHF. The CDR3 coding sequence is TGTGCCAGCAGTTTCAGAGGGGCCGGGAGCAATCAGCCCCAGCATTTT.

The chain carries TRBV7-2 and TRBJ1-1; D may be TRBD1 (6 bases). CDR3 length: 15 amino acids. Trimming shortened V by 5 bases and J by 1 base, and 14 bases separated the two germline ends. CDR1 and CDR2 (germline): SGHTA, FQGNSA. This CDR3 reads CASSPRPDRNTEAFF. CDR3 nucleotide sequence: TGTGCCAGCAGCCCCCGGCCGGACAGGAACACTGAAGCTTTCTTT.

The J gene is TRBJ1-5, the V gene TRBV19, with a tentative D call TRBD1 (6 bases). This CDR3 is 14 amino acids long. V lost 3 bases and J 11 bases, leaving 17 bases between the germline ends. CDR1 and CDR2 (germline): LNHDA, SQIVND (reference sequence). The chain's CDR3 is CASSIDQTGLAQHF. CDR3 nucleotides: TGTGCCAGTAGTATCGACCAGACAGGCCTAGCCCAGCATTTT.

In its sample, this clonotype was seen once. A read error is the likely source, as a far larger clone sits one nucleotide away. The V call is TRBV6-9, the J call TRBJ1-2, with no clear D. The CDR3 length is 16 residues. In germline, CDR1 is MNHGY, CDR2 SVAAGI. CDR3 nucleotides: TGTGCCAGCAGTTGGACCGCGGCGGAATCTAACTATGACTACACCTTC. It codes for CASSWTAAESNYDYTF.

J is TRBJ1-2 and V is TRBV7-2; possibly TRBD1 for D (6 bases). V dropped 3 bases and J dropped 14 bases, with 19 bases sitting between them. Looked up from germline, CDR1 is SGHTA and CDR2 is FQGNSA. The CDR3 is made up of 13 amino acids. Here the CDR3 reads CASSFGSGGASTF. The CDR3 region has the DNA TGTGCCAGCAGCTTTGGGAGCGGGGGGGCGTCTACCTTC.

The chain joins TRBV6-2 or TRBV6-3 to TRBJ2-5; no clear D. Trimming stripped 0 bases from V and 2 bases from J, with 25 bases between. Germline CDR1 MNHEY, CDR2 SVGEGT. The CDR3 extends over 20 amino acids. In nucleotides, the CDR3 is TGTGCCAGCAGTTACTCGATCGTAGTCGCCTTGGGTGTTACGCAAGAGACCCAGTACTTC. Translated: CASSYSIVVALGVTQETQYF.

This clonotype was observed a handful of times. The rearrangement links TRBV19 to TRBJ1-2; weak D call: TRBD1 (6 bases). Germline lookup yields CDR1 LNHDA and CDR2 SQIVND (reference sequence). The V and J ends lost 6 bases and 2 bases respectively, with 10 bases between them. This CDR3 comprises 13 residues. The CDR3 coding sequence is TGTGCCAGTAGCTACAGGGAAAACTATGGCTACACCTTC. Its translation: CASSYRENYGYTF. Using reference TRBV19 and TRBJ1-2 for the parts outside the CDR3, the full variable domain is DGGITQSPKYLFRKEGQNVTLSCEQNLNHDAMYWYRQDPGQGLRLIYYSQIVNDFQKGDIAEGYSVSREKKESFPLTVTSAQKNPTAFYLCASSYRENYGYTFGSGTRLTVV.

This clonotype was observed many times. One end of the junction is discordant with germline, which a read error may explain. This chain connects TRBV4-1 to TRBJ1-1; D is perhaps TRBD1 (5 bases). The CDR3 length is 14 residues. Germline V gene sequence: CDR1 MGHRA, CDR2 YSYEKL. The CDR3 sequence is CASSRGTFGTEAFF. The CDR3 nucleotides are TGTGCCAGCAGCCGGGGGACCTTCGGCACTGAAGCTTTCTTT.

This clonotype was seen ten or more times. This chain connects TRBV20-1 to TRBJ1-1, with D possibly TRBD1 on 5 matching bases. CDR3 size: 15 residues. V lost 5 bases and J 0 bases, leaving 16 bases between the germline ends. Germline V gives CDR1 DFQATT, CDR2 SNEGSKA (reference sequence). CDR3 sequence: CSAARGGDLNTEAFF. DNA of the CDR3: TGCAGTGCTGCCCGCGGGGGGGACTTGAACACTGAAGCTTTCTTT.

Ten or more counts support this clonotype. The chain carries TRBV12-3 or TRBV12-4 and TRBJ2-7; the D gene is possibly TRBD1 (8 bases). The CDR3 runs 16 residues. The ends were cut back, 4 bases at V and 6 bases at J, with 22 bases in the middle. The chain's CDR3 is CASSSPQRTGRGEQYF. The CDR3 DNA sequence: TGTGCCAGCAGTTCACCCCAGCGGACAGGGAGGGGCGAGCAGTACTTC.

This clonotype appeared many times. The chain links TRBV7-9 to TRBJ2-1, with TRBD1 identical over 10 bases. The CDR3 contains 15 residues. Germline CDR1 is SEHNR and CDR2 is FQNEAQ (reference sequence). V shed 4 bases, J shed 4 bases, and the junction held 4 bases outside the gene matches. CDR3 nucleotides: TGTGCCAGCAGCTACCGGGACAGGGGATACAATGAGCAGTTCTTC. Its translation is CASSYRDRGYNEQFF.

Concerning this clonotype: This probably arose from a read error, given a far larger clone one base away. This chain connects TRBV7-9 to TRBJ2-7, with 9 bases aligning to TRBD2. This CDR3 has 15 residues. CDR1 and CDR2 from the germline V gene are SEHNR and FQNEAQ (reference sequence). J was trimmed by 2 bases and V by 10 bases; bases with no gene match: 12. CDR3 sequence reads: CATSASGGRPYEQYF. The CDR3 DNA is TGTGCCACAAGCGCGAGCGGGGGGAGACCCTACGAGCAGTACTTC. Complete variable domain (other parts from reference TRBV7-9 and TRBJ2-7): DTGVSQNPRHKITKRGQNVTFRCDPISEHNRLYWYRQTLGQGPEFLTYFQNEAQLEKSRLLSDRFSAERPKGSFSTLEIQRTEQGDSAMYLCATSASGGRPYEQYFGPGTRLTVT.